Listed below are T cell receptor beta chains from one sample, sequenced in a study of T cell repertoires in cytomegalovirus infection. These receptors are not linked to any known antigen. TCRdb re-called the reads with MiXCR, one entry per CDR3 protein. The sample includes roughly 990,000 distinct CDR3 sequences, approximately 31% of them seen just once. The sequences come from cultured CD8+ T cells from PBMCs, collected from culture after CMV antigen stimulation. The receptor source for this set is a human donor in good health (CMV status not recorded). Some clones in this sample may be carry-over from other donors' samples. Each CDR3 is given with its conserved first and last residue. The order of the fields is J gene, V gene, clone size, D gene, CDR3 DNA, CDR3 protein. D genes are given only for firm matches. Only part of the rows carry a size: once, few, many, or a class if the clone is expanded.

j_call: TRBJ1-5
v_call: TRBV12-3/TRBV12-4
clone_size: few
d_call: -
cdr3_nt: TGTGCCAGCAGGCATTGGGGGGATAGCAATCAGCCCCAGCATTTT
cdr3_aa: CASRHWGDSNQPQHF

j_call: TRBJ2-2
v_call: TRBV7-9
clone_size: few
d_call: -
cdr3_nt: TGTGCCAGCAGCTCGCCGGGACACAACACCGGGGAGCTGTTTTTT
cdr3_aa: CASSSPGHNTGELFF

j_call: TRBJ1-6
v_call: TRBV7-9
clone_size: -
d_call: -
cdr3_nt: TGTGCCAGCAGGGACTCTAAAAAGGGCTCCTATAATTCACCCCTCCACTTT
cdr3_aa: CASRDSKKGSYNSPLHF

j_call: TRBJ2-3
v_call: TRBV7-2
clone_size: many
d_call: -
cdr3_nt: TGTGCCAGCAGCTTCCGGGGGGCAATGGATACGCAGTATTTT
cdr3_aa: CASSFRGAMDTQYF

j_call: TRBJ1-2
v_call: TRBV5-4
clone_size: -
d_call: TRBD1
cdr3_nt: TGTGCCAGCAGCTTGGGCCCTGGACAGGACGATTTTGGCTACACCTTC
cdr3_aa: CASSLGPGQDDFGYTF

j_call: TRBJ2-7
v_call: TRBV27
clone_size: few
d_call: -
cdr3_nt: TGTGCCAGCAGTTTATATCCAGGAGACCTTTCCTACGAGCAGTACTTC
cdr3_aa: CASSLYPGDLSYEQYF

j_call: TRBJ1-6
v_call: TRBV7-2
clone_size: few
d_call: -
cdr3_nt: TGTGCCAGCAGACTACAGGGCGGATCACCCCTCCACTTT
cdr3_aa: CASRLQGGSPLHF

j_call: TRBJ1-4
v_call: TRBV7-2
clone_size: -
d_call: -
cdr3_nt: TGTGCCAGCAGCCTTAGGACGGCCTATAATGAAAAACTGTTTTTT
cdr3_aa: CASSLRTAYNEKLFF

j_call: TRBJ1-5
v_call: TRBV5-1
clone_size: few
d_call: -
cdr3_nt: TGCGCCAGCAGCCCTACAGGGAAAGCGGATCAGCCCCAGCATTTT
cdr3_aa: CASSPTGKADQPQHF

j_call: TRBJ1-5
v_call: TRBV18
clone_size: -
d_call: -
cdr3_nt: TGTGCCAGCTCACCAAGGAGGAGCTATCAGCCCCAGCATTTT
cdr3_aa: CASSPRRSYQPQHF

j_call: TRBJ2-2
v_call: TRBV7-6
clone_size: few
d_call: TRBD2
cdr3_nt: TGTGCCAGCAGCTCCACGGGGGGTTTGGGCACCGGGGAGCTGTTTTTT
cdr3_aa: CASSSTGGLGTGELFF

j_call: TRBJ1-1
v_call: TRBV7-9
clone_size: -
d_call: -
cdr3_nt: TGTGCCAACGCCGAGAACACTGAAGCTTTCTTT
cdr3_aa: CANAENTEAFF

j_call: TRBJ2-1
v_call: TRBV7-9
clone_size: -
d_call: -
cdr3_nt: TGTGCCAGCAGCATCGACCCGGTCCGAAGCTCCTACAATGAGCAGTTCTTC
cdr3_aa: CASSIDPVRSSYNEQFF

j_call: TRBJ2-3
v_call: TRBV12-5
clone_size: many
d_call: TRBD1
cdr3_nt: TGTGCTACACACCGGGACAGGAGCACAGATACGCAGTATTTT
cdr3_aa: CATHRDRSTDTQYF

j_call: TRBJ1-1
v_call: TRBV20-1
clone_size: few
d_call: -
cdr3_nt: TGCAGTGCTAGAAATTGGTCGGTCAGTCAAGCTTTCTTT
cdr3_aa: CSARNWSVSQAFF

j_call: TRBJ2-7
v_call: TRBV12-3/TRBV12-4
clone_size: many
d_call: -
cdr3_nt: TGTGCCAGCACCACGTTGGGGAGCTCCTACGAGCAGTACTTC
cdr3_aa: CASTTLGSSYEQYF

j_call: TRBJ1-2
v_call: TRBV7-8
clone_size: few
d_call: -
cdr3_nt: TGTGCCAGCAGCTATGTTTTTTATGGCTACACCTTC
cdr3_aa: CASSYVFYGYTF

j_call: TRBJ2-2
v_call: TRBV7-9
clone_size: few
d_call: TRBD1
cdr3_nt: TGTGCCAGCAGCCCCGAGGCAGGGGGATTGAAACGGGAGCTGTTTTTT
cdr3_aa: CASSPEAGGLKRELFF

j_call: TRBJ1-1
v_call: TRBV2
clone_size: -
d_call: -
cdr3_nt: TGTGCCATCGCTGATCGGGGGTACCGAACAGCTTTCTTT
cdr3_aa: CAIADRGYRTAFF

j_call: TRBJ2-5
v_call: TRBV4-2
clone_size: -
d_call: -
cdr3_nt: TGTGCCAGCAGCCAAGACCAGGTAGTGGGGTTCGAGACCCAGTACTTC
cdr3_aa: CASSQDQVVGFETQYF

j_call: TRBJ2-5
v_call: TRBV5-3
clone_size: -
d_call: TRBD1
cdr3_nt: TGTGCCAGCGGCTTGGCAGTTCTGACAGGGCTCCAAGAGACCCAGTACTTC
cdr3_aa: CASGLAVLTGLQETQYF

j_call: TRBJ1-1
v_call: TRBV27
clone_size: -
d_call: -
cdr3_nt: TGTGCCAGCAGTTGGGGGGACCCTGGGACTGAAGCTTTCTTT
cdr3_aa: CASSWGDPGTEAFF

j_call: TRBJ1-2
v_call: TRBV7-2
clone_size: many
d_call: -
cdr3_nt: TGTGCCAGCAGCAGGGAGCGGGGCTTCGCCCGGGGCTACACCTTC
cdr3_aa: CASSRERGFARGYTF

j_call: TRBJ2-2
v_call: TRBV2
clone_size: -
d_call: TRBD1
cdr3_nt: TGTGCCAGAGAGGGGGCGCGCACCGGGGAGCTGTTTTTT
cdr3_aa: CAREGARTGELFF

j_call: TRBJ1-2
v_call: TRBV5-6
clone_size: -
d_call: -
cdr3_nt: TGTGCCAGCAGCTTGTTGGGCAGGGCTAACTATGGCTACACCTTC
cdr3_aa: CASSLLGRANYGYTF

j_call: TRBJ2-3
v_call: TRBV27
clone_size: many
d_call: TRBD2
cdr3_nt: TGTGCCAGCAGTTTAACGGGGGGGCCGGATACGCAGTATTTT
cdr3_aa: CASSLTGGPDTQYF

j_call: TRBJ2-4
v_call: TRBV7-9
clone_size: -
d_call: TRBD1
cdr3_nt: TGTGCCAGCAGCTCAACAGGGGGTTATGATGACATTCAGTACTTC
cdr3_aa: CASSSTGGYDDIQYF

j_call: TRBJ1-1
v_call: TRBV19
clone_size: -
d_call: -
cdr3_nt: TGTGTCAGTAGTCTGGCAGGGGACACTGAAGCTTTCTTT
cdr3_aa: CVSSLAGDTEAFF

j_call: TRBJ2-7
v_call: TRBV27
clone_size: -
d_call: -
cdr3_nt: TGTGCCAGCAGTCCCTCCGACAGATCCTACGAGCAGTACTTC
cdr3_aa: CASSPSDRSYEQYF

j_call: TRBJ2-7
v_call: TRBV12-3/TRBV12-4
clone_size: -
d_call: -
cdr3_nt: TGTGCCAGCACCCCCGGGGGAGATCCCGAGCAGTACTTC
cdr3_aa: CASTPGGDPEQYF

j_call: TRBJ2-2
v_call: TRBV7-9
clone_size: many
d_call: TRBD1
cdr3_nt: TGTGCCAGCAGCTCACCGGGACAGGGGGCTCCGAACACCGGGGAGCTGTTTTTT
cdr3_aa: CASSSPGQGAPNTGELFF

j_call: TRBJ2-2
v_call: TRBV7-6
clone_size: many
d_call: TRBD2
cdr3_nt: TGTGCCAGCAGCCCGTCAGTGATCCAGCGGGGGGTCCCGGACACCGGGGAGCTGTTTTTT
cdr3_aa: CASSPSVIQRGVPDTGELFF

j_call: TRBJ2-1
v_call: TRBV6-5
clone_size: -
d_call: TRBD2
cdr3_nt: TGTGCCAGCAGTCTGGCGGGGGACCCAATCTACAATGAGCAGTTCTTC
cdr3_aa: CASSLAGDPIYNEQFF

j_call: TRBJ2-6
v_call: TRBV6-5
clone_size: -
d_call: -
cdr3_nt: TGTGCCAGCAGTTACGTAGACATTGGCTCTGGGGCCAACGTCCTGACTTTC
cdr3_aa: CASSYVDIGSGANVLTF

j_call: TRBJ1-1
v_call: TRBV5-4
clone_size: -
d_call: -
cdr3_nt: TGTGCCAGCAGCTCTCCCGCAAAGGCCTCGAACACTGAAGCTTTCTTT
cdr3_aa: CASSSPAKASNTEAFF

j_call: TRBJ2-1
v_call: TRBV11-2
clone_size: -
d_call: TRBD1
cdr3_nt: TGTGCCAGCAGCTTAGACTCCGGGACAGGGCTTCCTCAGGACAATGAGCAGTTCTTC
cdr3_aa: CASSLDSGTGLPQDNEQFF

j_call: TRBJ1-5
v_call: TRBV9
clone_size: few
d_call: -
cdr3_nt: TGTGCCAGCAGCGTAGCGGGCGCAGGGCATCAGCCCCAGCATTTT
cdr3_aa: CASSVAGAGHQPQHF

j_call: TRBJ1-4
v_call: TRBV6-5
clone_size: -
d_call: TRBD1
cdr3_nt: TGTGCCAGCAGTAATATACAGGGGCCAACTAATGAAAAACTGTTTTTT
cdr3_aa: CASSNIQGPTNEKLFF

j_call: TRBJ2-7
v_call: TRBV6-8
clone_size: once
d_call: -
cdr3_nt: TGTGCCAGCAGTGCCGGGACACCCGGTCGGGAGCAGTACTTC
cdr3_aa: CASSAGTPGREQYF

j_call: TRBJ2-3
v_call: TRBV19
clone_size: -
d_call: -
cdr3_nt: TGTGCCAGTAGTACCCGGGATTTCACAGATACGCAGTATTTT
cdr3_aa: CASSTRDFTDTQYF

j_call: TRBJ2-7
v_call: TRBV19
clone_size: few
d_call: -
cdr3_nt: TGTGCCAGTAGTTATTGGTTCGGGGGGCCCTACGAGCAGTACTTC
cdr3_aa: CASSYWFGGPYEQYF

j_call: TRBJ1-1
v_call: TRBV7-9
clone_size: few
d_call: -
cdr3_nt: TGTGCCAGCAGCTTAGAAGGGGGGTTGCACACTGAAGCTTTCTTT
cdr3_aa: CASSLEGGLHTEAFF

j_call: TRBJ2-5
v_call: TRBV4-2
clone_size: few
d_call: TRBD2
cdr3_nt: TGTGCCAGCAGCAGTTTTCTAGCGGGGGAGGAGACCCAGTACTTC
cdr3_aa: CASSSFLAGEETQYF

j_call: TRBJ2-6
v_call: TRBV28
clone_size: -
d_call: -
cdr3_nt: TGTGCCAGCAGTCCCTTTGGAGGGACTTTCCTCTCTGGGGCCAACGTCCTGACTTTC
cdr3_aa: CASSPFGGTFLSGANVLTF

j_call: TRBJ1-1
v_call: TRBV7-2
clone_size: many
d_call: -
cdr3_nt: TGTGCCAGCAGCCCCCGGGACTCGTCGTACACTGAAGCTTTCTTT
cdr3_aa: CASSPRDSSYTEAFF

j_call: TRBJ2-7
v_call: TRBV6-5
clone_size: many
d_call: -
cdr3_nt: TGTGCCAGCAGCTCTGATGGGGAGATCTACGAGCAGTACTTC
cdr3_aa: CASSSDGEIYEQYF

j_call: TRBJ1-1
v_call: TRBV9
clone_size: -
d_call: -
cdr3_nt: TGTGCCAGCAGCGTAGTTTGGGGGGCGGCCACTGAAGCTTTCTTT
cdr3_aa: CASSVVWGAATEAFF

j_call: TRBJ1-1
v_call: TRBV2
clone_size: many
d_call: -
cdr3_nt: TGTGCCAGCAGTGCCCAAATAGGGCACACTGAAGCTTTCTTT
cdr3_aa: CASSAQIGHTEAFF